This T cell receptor (beta chain) was captured by sequencing in a study of blood T cells in healthy people across ages. The CDR3 is made up of 15 amino acids. A note on this clonotype: The antigen is unknown.

Through a sample-barcoded 5' primer and a J-beta primer mix, a second PCR was run for about 6 to 11 cycles. TCRdb recomputed calls from the 5' RACE reads with MiXCR, one row per CDR3 protein. The data hold roughly 500,000 distinct CDR3 sequences, with 27% observed a single time. The study's findings and limits: Among long-lived donors, naive CD4+ cells were more numerous and diversity higher than in aged donors. Naive and antigen-experienced cells were not separated, limiting conclusive comparison.

The TCR comes from a woman in her seventies in good health. Sample: blood. This chain links TRBV12-3 or TRBV12-4 with TRBJ2-1; D remains unclear. The J call is doubtful: the DNA matches TRBJ2-7 better. This CDR3 is CASSSGRTRSYEQYF. CDR3 nucleotides: TGTGCCAGCAGTTCGGGCCGTACACGTTCCTACGAGCAGTACTTC.